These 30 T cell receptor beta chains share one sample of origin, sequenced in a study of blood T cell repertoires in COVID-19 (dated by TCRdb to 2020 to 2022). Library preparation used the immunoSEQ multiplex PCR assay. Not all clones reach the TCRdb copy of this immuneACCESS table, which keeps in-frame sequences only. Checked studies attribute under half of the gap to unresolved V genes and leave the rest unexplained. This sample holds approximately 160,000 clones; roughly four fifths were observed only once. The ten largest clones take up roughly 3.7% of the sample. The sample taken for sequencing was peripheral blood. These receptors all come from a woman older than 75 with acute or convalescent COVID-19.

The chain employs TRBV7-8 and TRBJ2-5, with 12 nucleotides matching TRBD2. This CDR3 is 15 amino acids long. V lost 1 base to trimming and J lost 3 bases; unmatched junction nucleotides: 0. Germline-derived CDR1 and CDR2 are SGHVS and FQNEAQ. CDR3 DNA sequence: TGTGCCAGCAGCTTAGGGACTAGCGGGGAAGAGACCCAGTACTTC. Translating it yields CASSLGTSGEETQYF.

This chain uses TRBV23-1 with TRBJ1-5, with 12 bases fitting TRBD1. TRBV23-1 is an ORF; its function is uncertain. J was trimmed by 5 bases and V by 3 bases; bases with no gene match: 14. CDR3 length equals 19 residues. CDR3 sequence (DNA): TGCGCCAGCAGTCACGAAACCCCGGGACAGGGGGCGCGGGATCAGCCCCAGCATTTT. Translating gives CASSHETPGQGARDQPQHF.

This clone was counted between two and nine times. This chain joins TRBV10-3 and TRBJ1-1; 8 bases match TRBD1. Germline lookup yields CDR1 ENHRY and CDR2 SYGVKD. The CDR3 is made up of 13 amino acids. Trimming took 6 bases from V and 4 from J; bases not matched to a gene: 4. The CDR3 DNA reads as TGTGCCATCAGGCCTGGACAGGGCACTGAAGCTTTCTTT. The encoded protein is CAIRPGQGTEAFF.

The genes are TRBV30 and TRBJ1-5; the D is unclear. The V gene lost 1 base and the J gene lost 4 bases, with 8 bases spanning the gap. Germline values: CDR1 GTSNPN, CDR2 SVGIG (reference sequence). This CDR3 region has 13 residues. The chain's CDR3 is CAWSDSMNQPQHF. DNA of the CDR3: TGTGCCTGGAGTGATAGTATGAATCAGCCCCAGCATTTT.

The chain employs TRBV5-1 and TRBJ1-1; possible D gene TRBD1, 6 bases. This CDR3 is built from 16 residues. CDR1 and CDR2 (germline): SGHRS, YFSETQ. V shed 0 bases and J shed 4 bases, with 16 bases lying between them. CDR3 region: CASSLGMLRGSTEAFF. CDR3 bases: TGCGCCAGCAGCTTGGGCATGCTCAGGGGTAGCACTGAAGCTTTCTTT.

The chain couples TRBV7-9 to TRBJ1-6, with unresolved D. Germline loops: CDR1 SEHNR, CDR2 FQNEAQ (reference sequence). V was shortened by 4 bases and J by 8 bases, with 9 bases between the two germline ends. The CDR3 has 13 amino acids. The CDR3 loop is CASSSSGDSPLHF. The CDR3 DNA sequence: TGTGCCAGCAGCTCCTCAGGCGATTCACCCCTCCACTTT.

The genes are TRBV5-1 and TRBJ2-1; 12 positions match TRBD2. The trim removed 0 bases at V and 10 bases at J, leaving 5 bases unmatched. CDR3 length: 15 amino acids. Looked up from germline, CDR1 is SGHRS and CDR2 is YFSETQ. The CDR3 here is CASSLERTSGKEQFF. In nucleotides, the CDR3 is TGCGCCAGCAGCTTGGAACGGACTAGCGGGAAAGAGCAGTTCTTC.

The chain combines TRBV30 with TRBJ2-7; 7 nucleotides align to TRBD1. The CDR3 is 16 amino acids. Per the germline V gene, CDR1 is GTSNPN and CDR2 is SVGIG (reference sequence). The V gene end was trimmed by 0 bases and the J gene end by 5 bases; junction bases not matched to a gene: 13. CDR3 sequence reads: CAWSVLVGQPNHEQYF. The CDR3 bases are TGTGCCTGGAGTGTATTGGTGGGACAGCCGAACCACGAGCAGTACTTC.

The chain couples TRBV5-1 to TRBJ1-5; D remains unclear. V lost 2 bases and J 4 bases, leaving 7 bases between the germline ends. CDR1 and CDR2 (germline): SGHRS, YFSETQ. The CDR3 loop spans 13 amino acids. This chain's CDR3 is CASSFDGNQPQHF. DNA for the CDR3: TGCGCCAGCAGCTTTGACGGGAATCAGCCCCAGCATTTT.

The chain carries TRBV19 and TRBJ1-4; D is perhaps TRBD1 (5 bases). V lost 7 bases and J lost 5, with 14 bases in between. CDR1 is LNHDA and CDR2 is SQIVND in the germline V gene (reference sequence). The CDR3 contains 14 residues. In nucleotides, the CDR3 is TGTGCCAGTAAGCGACAGAGTTTAAATGAAAAACTGTTTTTT. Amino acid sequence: CASKRQSLNEKLFF.

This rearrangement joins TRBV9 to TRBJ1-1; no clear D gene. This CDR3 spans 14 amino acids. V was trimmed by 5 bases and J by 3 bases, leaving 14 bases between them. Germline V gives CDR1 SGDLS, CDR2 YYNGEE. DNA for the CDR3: TGTGCCAGCAGTGCTCTAAATACCGACACTGAAGCTTTCTTT. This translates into CASSALNTDTEAFF. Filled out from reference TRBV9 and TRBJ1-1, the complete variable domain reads DSGVTQTPKHLITATGQRVTLRCSPRSGDLSVYWYQQSLDQGLQFLIQYYNGEERAKGNILERFSAQQFPDLHSELNLSSLELGDSALYFCASSALNTDTEAFFGQGTRLTVV.

In DNA, the CDR3 is TGTGCCAGCAGCTTGTGGGGGAGACAGGGGGGCCAGCCCCAGCATTTT. The encoded protein is CASSLWGRQGGQPQHF. The rearrangement links TRBV5-6 to TRBJ1-5; 9 nucleotides match TRBD1. Losses at the gene ends were 1 base for V and 7 bases for J; bases not matched to a gene: 9. This CDR3 comprises 16 residues. Germline-derived CDR1 and CDR2 are SGHDT and YYEEEE.

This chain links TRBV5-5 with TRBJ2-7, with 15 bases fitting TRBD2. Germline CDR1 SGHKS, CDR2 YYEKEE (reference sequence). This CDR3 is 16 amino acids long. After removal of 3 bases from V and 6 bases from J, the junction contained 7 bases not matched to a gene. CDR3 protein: CASSSTPGLAGGEQYF. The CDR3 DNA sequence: TGTGCCAGCAGCTCAACTCCGGGACTAGCGGGAGGCGAGCAGTACTTC.

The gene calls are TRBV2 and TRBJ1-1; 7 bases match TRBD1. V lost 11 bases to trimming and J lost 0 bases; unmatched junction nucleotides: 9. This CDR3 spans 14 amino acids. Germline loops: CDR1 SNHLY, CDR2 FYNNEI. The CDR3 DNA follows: TGTGCCGGCAAAAAGGGACAGCTGAACACTGAAGCTTTCTTT. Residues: CAGKKGQLNTEAFF.

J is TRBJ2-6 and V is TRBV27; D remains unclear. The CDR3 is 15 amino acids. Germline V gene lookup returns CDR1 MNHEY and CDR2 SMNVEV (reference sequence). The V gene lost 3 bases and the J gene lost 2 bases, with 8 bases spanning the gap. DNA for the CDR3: TGTGCCAGCAGTTTTAGTTCGGCTGGGGCCAACGTCCTGACTTTC. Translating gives CASSFSSAGANVLTF.

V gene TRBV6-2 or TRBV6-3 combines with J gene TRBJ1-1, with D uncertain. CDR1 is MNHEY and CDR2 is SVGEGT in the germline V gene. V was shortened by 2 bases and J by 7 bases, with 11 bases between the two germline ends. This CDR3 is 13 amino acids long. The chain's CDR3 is CASSYVVDSEAFF. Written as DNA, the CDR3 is TGTGCCAGCAGTTACGTGGTCGATAGTGAAGCTTTCTTT.

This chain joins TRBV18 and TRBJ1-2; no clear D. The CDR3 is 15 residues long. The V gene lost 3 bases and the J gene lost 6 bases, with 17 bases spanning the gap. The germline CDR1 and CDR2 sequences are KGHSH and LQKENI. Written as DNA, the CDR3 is TGTGCCAGCTCACCGGTTTCAGTACAGCTTCATGGCTACACCTTC. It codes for CASSPVSVQLHGYTF.

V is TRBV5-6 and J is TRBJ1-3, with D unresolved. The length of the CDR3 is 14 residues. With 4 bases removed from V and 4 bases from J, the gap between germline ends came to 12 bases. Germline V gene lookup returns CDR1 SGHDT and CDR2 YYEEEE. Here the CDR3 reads CASSPLTGGNTIYF. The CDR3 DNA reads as TGTGCCAGCAGCCCACTGACCGGGGGAAACACCATATATTTT.

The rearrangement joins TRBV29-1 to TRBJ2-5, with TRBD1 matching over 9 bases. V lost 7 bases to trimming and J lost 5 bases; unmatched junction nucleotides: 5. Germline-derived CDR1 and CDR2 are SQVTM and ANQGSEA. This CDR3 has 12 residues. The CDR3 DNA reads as TGCAGCGCAAACGACAGGGGGGAGACCCAGTACTTC. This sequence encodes CSANDRGETQYF.

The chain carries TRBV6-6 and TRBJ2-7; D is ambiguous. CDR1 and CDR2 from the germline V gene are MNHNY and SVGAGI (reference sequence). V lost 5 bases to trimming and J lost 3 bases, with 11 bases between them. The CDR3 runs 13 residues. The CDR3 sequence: CASSHGFLYEQYF. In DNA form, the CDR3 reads TGTGCCAGCAGTCATGGCTTCCTCTACGAGCAGTACTTC.

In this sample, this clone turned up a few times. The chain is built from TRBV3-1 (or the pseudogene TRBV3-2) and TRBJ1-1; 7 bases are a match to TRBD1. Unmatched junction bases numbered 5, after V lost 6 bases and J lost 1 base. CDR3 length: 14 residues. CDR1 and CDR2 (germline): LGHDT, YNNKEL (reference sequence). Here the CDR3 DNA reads TGTGCCAGCAGGTCCGGGACAGCGAACACTGAAGCTTTCTTT. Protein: CASRSGTANTEAFF.

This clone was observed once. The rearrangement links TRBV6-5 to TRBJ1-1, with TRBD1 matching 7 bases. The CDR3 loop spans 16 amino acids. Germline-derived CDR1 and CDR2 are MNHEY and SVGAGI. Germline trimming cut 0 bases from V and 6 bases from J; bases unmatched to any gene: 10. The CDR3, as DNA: TGTGCCAGCAGTTACTCCCTAAGGGGGCCCAGGGCTGAAGCTTTCTTT. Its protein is CASSYSLRGPRAEAFF.

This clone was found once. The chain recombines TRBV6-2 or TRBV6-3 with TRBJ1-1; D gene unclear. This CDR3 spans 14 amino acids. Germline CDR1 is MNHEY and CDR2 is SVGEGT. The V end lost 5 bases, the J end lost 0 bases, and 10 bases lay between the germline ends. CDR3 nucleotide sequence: TGTGCCAGCAGTAGGCGGGAACTGAACACTGAAGCTTTCTTT. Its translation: CASSRRELNTEAFF.

The CDR3 bases are TGTGCCAGCAGCTCCCTCGGACAGGGGAATTCACCCCTCCACTTT. Translation: CASSSLGQGNSPLHF. The chain recombines TRBV7-6 with TRBJ1-6; 9 nucleotides align to TRBD1. CDR3 length equals 15 residues. V gave up 4 bases and J gave up 7 bases; unmatched junction bases: 5. Germline lookup yields CDR1 SGHVS and CDR2 FNYEAQ. Full variable domain (remainder filled in from reference TRBV7-6 and TRBJ1-6): GAGVSQSPRYKVTKRGQDVALRCDPISGHVSLYWYRQALGQGPEFLTYFNYEAQQDKSGLPNDRFSAERPEGSISTLTIQRTEQRDSAMYRCASSSLGQGNSPLHFGNGTRLTVT.

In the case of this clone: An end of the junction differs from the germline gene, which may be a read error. The CDR3 reads CASSPYTGRVSDF. The CDR3 DNA reads TGTGCCAGTAGTCCCTACACAGGGAGAGTTTCAGACTTT. This chain connects TRBV19 to TRBJ1-4; D is possibly TRBD1 (6 bases). The CDR3 is 13 amino acids. Germline V gives CDR1 LNHDA, CDR2 SQIVND (reference sequence).

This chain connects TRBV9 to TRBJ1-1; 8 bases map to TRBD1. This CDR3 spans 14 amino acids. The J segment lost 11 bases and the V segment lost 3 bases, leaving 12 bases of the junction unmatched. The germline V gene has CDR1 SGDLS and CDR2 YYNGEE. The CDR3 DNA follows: TGTGCCAGCAGCGCTCCAGGCGAGACAGGGGAGGCTTTCTTT. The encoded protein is CASSAPGETGEAFF.

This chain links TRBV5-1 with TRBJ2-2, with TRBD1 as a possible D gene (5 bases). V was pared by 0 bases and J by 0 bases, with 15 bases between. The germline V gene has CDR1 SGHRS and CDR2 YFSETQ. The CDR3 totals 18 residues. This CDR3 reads CASSLGQRSFANTGELFF. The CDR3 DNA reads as TGCGCCAGCAGCTTGGGACAGCGCAGTTTCGCGAACACCGGGGAGCTGTTTTTT.

The DNA for the CDR3 is TGTGCCAGCAGCTCGTCGTCCGCAGGGCATAATTCACCCCTCCACTTT. Translation: CASSSSSAGHNSPLHF. The genes are TRBV7-9 and TRBJ1-6; the D gene is possibly TRBD1 (5 bases). This CDR3 contains 16 residues. The V and J ends lost 4 bases and 5 bases respectively, with 15 bases between them. Per germline, CDR1 SEHNR and CDR2 FQNEAQ (reference sequence).

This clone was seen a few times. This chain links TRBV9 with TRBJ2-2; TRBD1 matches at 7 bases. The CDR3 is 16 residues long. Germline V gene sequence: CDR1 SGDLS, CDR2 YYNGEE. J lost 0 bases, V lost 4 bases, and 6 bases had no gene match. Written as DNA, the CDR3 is TGTGCCAGCAGCCCCCGGGGACAGCCGAACACCGGGGAGCTGTTTTTT. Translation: CASSPRGQPNTGELFF. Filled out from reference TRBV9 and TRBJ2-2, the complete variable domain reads DSGVTQTPKHLITATGQRVTLRCSPRSGDLSVYWYQQSLDQGLQFLIQYYNGEERAKGNILERFSAQQFPDLHSELNLSSLELGDSALYFCASSPRGQPNTGELFFGEGSRLTVL.

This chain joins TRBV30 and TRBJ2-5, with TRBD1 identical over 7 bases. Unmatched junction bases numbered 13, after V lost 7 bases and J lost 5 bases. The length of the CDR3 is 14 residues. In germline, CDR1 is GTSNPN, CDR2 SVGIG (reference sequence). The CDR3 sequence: CAYNRQGGGETQYF. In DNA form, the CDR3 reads TGTGCCTACAACCGACAGGGCGGCGGGGAGACCCAGTACTTC.